One TCR beta chain is described in this entry. Other nucleotide sequences in the sample specify the same CDR3. The data were obtained in a study of blood T cell repertoires in COVID-19. The germline V gene has CDR1 LNHDA and CDR2 SQIVND (reference sequence). V was trimmed by 3 bases and J by 0 bases, leaving 9 bases between them. The CDR3 loop spans 15 amino acids. Per the authors' pipeline: For nucleated cells, counts were estimated from reference gene primer amplification. Here immunoSEQ multiplex PCR was the method, and the copy in TCRdb shows in-frame clones only, minus some. V, J and clone size were drawn from that table, and D and trimming were deduced from the DNA. The sample shows approximately 250,000 clones, approximately 90% of them seen only once.

The sequencing sample was made of PBMCs or T cells enriched from blood (not recorded which). The rearrangement joins TRBV19 to TRBJ2-1, with D perhaps TRBD2 (6 bases). This TCR was sampled from a woman in her twenties or thirties with acute COVID-19. Here the CDR3 reads CASSISGSSYNEQFF. CDR3 nucleotide sequence: TGTGCCAGTAGTATTTCCGGGAGCTCCTACAATGAGCAGTTCTTC.